A single sample is the source of the 17 T cell receptor beta chains below, sequenced in a study of blood T cells in healthy people across ages. Alongside a J-beta primer mix, a sample-barcoded 5' primer served in a second PCR lasting about 7 to 11 cycles. From the 5' RACE reads, TCRdb called clonotypes with MiXCR, one entry per CDR3 protein. This sample carries roughly 1,100,000 distinct CDR3 sequences, approximately 25% of them seen once, and the ten largest clones take around 0.7%. These data are also associated with another study on T cells of mothers and their children.

The specimen sequenced was blood. The source of these receptors is a girl aged 2-10 years in good health.

This clonotype was seen a handful of times. The genes are TRBV9 and TRBJ2-1, with D unresolved. V shed 2 bases and J shed 8 bases, with 8 bases lying between them. Germline CDR1 SGDLS, CDR2 YYNGEE. The CDR3 is 12 amino acids. The chain's CDR3 is CASSVVVHEQFF. CDR3 nucleotides: TGTGCCAGCAGCGTCGTAGTGCATGAGCAGTTCTTC. Together with reference TRBV9 and TRBJ2-1, the CDR3 gives the full variable domain: DSGVTQTPKHLITATGQRVTLRCSPRSGDLSVYWYQQSLDQGLQFLIQYYNGEERAKGNILERFSAQQFPDLHSELNLSSLELGDSALYFCASSVVVHEQFFGPGTRLTVL.

A few counts support this clonotype. This CDR3 fails to terminate in the conserved phenylalanine or tryptophan, so it likely reflects a read error. V usage is TRBV28 and J usage is TRBJ1-1; D is ambiguous. The CDR3 consists of 15 residues. V was trimmed by 9 bases and J by 0 bases, leaving 17 bases between them. The germline CDR1 and CDR2 sequences are MDHEN and SYDVKM. The chain's CDR3 is CASPGNPVLNTEAFL. In DNA form, the CDR3 reads TGTGCCAGTCCTGGAAATCCCGTTTTGAACACTGAAGCTTTCCTT.

This clonotype was seen more than once but under ten times. The V call is TRBV25-1, the J call TRBJ2-5, with TRBD2 matching 9 bases. The assigned J gene may be wrong: the sequence end matches TRBJ2-1 better. Germline CDR1 MGHDK, CDR2 SYGVNS. This CDR3 spans 16 amino acids. The CDR3 bases are TGTGCCAGCAGTGAATGGCGGGAGGGAAAGCACAATGAGCAGTTCTTC. Its protein is CASSEWREGKHNEQFF.

The chain recombines TRBV7-2 with TRBJ2-1, with D perhaps TRBD2 (6 bases). The J call may be mistaken, given a closer DNA end match to TRBJ2-5. The CDR3 is 14 amino acids. In germline, CDR1 is SGHTA, CDR2 FQGNSA. CDR3 DNA: TGTGCCAGCAGCTTAGCCCGGCTAGCGGAGACCCAGTACTTC. Translation gives CASSLARLAETQYF.

This chain uses TRBV2 with TRBJ2-7, with no clear D. Germline CDR1 SNHLY, CDR2 FYNNEI. The V and J ends lost 1 base and 3 bases respectively, with 13 bases between them. The CDR3 covers 15 residues. CDR3 sequence: CASSEVLGTSYEQYF. The CDR3 DNA follows: TGTGCCAGCAGTGAAGTTCTAGGCACCAGCTACGAGCAGTACTTC.

In this sample, this clonotype turned up many times. The chain uses TRBV9 and TRBJ2-1; possible D gene TRBD2, 6 bases. The V gene's germline CDR1 is SGDLS and CDR2 YYNGEE. The germline V and J ends were trimmed by 4 bases and 8 bases, with 13 bases remaining between them. This CDR3 has 13 amino acids. This CDR3 is CASSSDGSDEQFF. CDR3 coding DNA: TGTGCCAGCAGCTCGGACGGGAGCGATGAGCAGTTCTTC.

This sequence joins TRBV6-5 and TRBJ2-7; D not resolved. The CDR3 consists of 14 residues. Germline V gene data show CDR1 as MNHEY and CDR2 as SVGAGI. Trimming shortened V by 6 bases and J by 0 bases, and 12 bases separated the two germline ends. The CDR3 loop reads CASSSGPDSYEQYF. The CDR3 DNA sequence: TGTGCCAGCAGCTCCGGGCCCGACTCCTACGAGCAGTACTTC.

V and J are TRBV5-1 and TRBJ1-1; possible D gene TRBD1, 5 bases. Trimming took 6 bases from V and 1 from J, leaving 16 bases between them. This CDR3 comprises 15 residues. The germline gives CDR1 SGHRS, CDR2 YFSETQ. CDR3 nucleotide sequence: TGCGCCAGCACCGACGGGGGATGGGCGAACACTGAAGCTTTCTTT. This codes for CASTDGGWANTEAFF.

The rearrangement links TRBV27 to TRBJ2-1; D gene uncertain. Trimming cost V 3 bases and J 2 bases, with 11 bases left between them. Germline V gene sequence: CDR1 MNHEY, CDR2 SMNVEV (reference sequence). The CDR3 totals 15 residues. The CDR3 reads CASSFLEEPYNEQFF. CDR3 in DNA: TGTGCCAGCAGTTTTCTTGAGGAACCCTACAATGAGCAGTTCTTC.

This clonotype has only a few counts. J is TRBJ1-5 and V is TRBV6-1; 7 nucleotides line up with TRBD1. CDR3 length equals 15 residues. J lost 6 bases, V lost 6 bases, and 11 bases had no gene match. CDR1 and CDR2 (germline): MNHNS, SASEGT. DNA of the CDR3: TGTGCCAGCAGAAGGGCGCAGGGGGAAAGTCAGCCCCAGCATTTT. It encodes CASRRAQGESQPQHF.

Written as DNA, the CDR3 is TGTGCCAGCAGTTCACCGGGACTAGCGGGGGGTGAGCAGTACTTC. This sequence encodes CASSSPGLAGGEQYF. J is TRBJ2-1 and V is TRBV28; 15 positions match TRBD2. The DNA end favors TRBJ2-7, so the J call may be wrong. The CDR3 loop spans 15 amino acids. The germline V gene encodes CDR1 MDHEN and CDR2 SYDVKM.

This clonotype has only a few counts. The rearrangement joins TRBV20-1 to TRBJ2-5; TRBD2 matches 13 bases. The ends lost 5 bases at V and 5 bases at J; junction bases unmatched: 5. This CDR3 has 14 residues. CDR1 is DFQATT and CDR2 is SNEGSKA in the germline V gene (reference sequence). CDR3 sequence (DNA): TGCAGTGCTCCCGGGACTAGCGGGAAGGAGACCCAGTACTTC. It yields the protein CSAPGTSGKETQYF.

This clonotype turned up a few times. The chain recombines TRBV7-9 with TRBJ2-5; the D gene is possibly TRBD1 (5 bases). Germline loops: CDR1 SEHNR, CDR2 FQNEAQ (reference sequence). Trimming removed 4 bases at V and 2 bases at J, with 20 bases between. CDR3 length: 17 residues. The CDR3 DNA is TGTGCCAGCAGCTCAGGGTGGGATCTCTTGTTACAAGAGACCCAGTACTTC. It codes for CASSSGWDLLLQETQYF.

This clonotype was detected only a few times. The J gene is TRBJ1-2, the V gene TRBV4-2, with D unresolved. V was cut by 4 bases and J by 8 bases, with 14 bases left in between. The germline V gene has CDR1 LGHNA and CDR2 YNFKEQ. The CDR3 consists of 13 residues. The CDR3 reads CASSPSPVRGYTF. The CDR3 nucleotides read TGTGCCAGCAGCCCAAGCCCCGTCCGGGGCTACACCTTC.

The J gene is TRBJ1-4, the V gene TRBV6-1, with D possibly being TRBD1 (5 bases). The germline gives CDR1 MNHNS, CDR2 SASEGT. The V end was cut by 6 bases, the J end by 4 bases, with 21 bases between. The CDR3 runs to 17 residues. CDR3 coding DNA: TGTGCCAGCAGCGATCAACGGGGAGCGGGGCTTAATGAAAAACTGTTTTTT. Translated, it gives CASSDQRGAGLNEKLFF.

There are a few counts of this clonotype. The chain links TRBV9 to TRBJ1-1, with 7 bases fitting TRBD1. The germline gives CDR1 SGDLS, CDR2 YYNGEE. V gave up 3 bases and J gave up 2 bases; unmatched junction bases: 4. The CDR3 extends over 14 amino acids. CDR3 region: CASSGQGPNTEAFF. The CDR3 nucleotides read TGTGCCAGCAGCGGACAGGGACCAAACACTGAAGCTTTCTTT.

The chain uses TRBV12-3 or TRBV12-4 and TRBJ1-1; no clear D. This CDR3 spans 12 amino acids. The ends were cut back, 6 bases at V and 3 bases at J, with 8 bases in the middle. CDR3 in amino acids: CASRLKDTEAFF. CDR3 coding DNA: TGTGCCAGCAGACTGAAGGACACTGAAGCTTTCTTT.